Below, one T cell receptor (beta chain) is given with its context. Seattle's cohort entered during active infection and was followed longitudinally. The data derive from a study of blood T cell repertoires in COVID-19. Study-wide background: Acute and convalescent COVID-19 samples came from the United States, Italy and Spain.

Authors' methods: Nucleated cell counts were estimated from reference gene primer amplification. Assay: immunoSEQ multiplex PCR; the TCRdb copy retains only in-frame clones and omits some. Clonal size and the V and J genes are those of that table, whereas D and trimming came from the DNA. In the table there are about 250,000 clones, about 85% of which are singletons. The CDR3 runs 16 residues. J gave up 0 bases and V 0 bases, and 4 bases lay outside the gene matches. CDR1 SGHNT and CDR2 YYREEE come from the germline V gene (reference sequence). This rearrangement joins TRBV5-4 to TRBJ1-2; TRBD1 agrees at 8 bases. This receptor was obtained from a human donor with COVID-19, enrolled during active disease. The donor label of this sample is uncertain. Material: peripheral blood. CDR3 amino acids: CASSLGGTGPNYGYTF. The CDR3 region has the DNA TGTGCCAGCAGCTTGGGAGGGACAGGCCCTAACTATGGCTACACCTTC. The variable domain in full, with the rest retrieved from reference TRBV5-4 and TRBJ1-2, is ETGVTQSPTHLIKTRGQQVTLRCSSQSGHNTVSWYQQALGQGPQFIFQYYREEENGRGNFPPRFSGLQFPNYSSELNVNALELDDSALYLCASSLGGTGPNYGYTFGSGTRLTVV.